This is a list of T cell receptor beta chains from one sample in a study of control samples from healthy donors and cancer patients. The repertoire was sequenced with immunoSEQ multiplex PCR; TCRdb's copy has only in-frame clones and lacks some. Of 80,000 to 100,000 clones detected, roughly 92% appear once; the ten largest clones hold about 3%. What was sequenced was blood. These receptor sequences come from a human donor in good health. The donor label of this sample is uncertain. CDR3s include the opening cysteine and the closing phenylalanine or tryptophan. D genes are given only for firm matches. For some rows the clone size is stated as once, few or many, or as a class when expanded; others skip it.

J gene,V gene,clone size,D gene,CDR3 protein,CDR3 DNA
TRBJ1-3,TRBV3-1/TRBV3-2,-,-,CASSQGISGSGNTIYF,TGTGCCAGCAGCCAAGGTATCTCGGGCTCTGGAAACACCATATATTTT
TRBJ2-1,TRBV7-2,-,TRBD2,CASSLCLAGGSYNEQFF,TGTGCCAGCAGCTTATGTCTAGCGGGGGGCTCCTACAATGAGCAGTTCTTC
TRBJ1-6,TRBV6-5,-,-,CASSYSPDYNSPLHF,TGTGCCAGCAGTTACTCTCCGGATTATAATTCACCCCTCCACTTT
TRBJ2-3,TRBV19,-,-,CASSIMVGSADTQYF,TGTGCCAGTAGTATAATGGTAGGCTCTGCAGATACGCAGTATTTT
TRBJ2-3,TRBV6-5,-,TRBD1,CASSLRSRGPDTQYF,TGTGCCAGCAGTCTTAGGTCCAGGGGGCCAGATACGCAGTATTTT
TRBJ1-1,TRBV30,-,TRBD1,CASRGQAYTEAFF,TGTGCCTCTAGGGGGCAGGCCTACACTGAAGCTTTCTTT
TRBJ2-7,TRBV5-5,once,-,CASSFAGKPYEQYF,TGTGCCAGCAGCTTCGCCGGGAAGCCCTACGAGCAGTACTTC
TRBJ2-5,TRBV19,-,-,CASSRERGAETQYF,TGTGCCAGTAGTAGGGAGCGAGGGGCCGAGACCCAGTACTTC
TRBJ2-5,TRBV6-5,-,TRBD2,CASTPGGNQETQYF,TGTGCCAGCACGCCCGGGGGGAACCAAGAGACCCAGTACTTC
TRBJ2-1,TRBV19,-,-,CASSKIRDEQFF,TGTGCCAGTAGTAAGATCCGGGACGAGCAGTTCTTC
TRBJ1-1,TRBV5-1,-,TRBD1,CASSLLEGQGQTEAFF,TGCGCCAGCAGCTTGCTAGAGGGACAGGGGCAAACTGAAGCTTTCTTT
TRBJ1-2,TRBV7-9,-,-,CASSSKQGKGGYTF,TGTGCCAGCAGCTCCAAACAGGGAAAGGGTGGCTACACCTTC
TRBJ2-7,TRBV7-6,-,-,CASSLGQSSSYEQYF,TGTGCCAGCAGCCTCGGACAGTCGAGCTCCTACGAGCAGTACTTC
TRBJ2-1,TRBV10-2,-,-,CASSESGVRTYNEQFF,TGCGCCAGCAGTGAGTCGGGCGTTCGAACCTACAATGAGCAGTTCTTC
TRBJ2-3,TRBV6-6,-,TRBD2,CASRRAGGGDTQYF,TGTGCCAGCAGAAGAGCGGGGGGGGGAGATACGCAGTATTTT
TRBJ1-2,TRBV19,-,TRBD1,CASSPGTGYGYTF,TGTGCCAGTAGTCCAGGGACAGGCTATGGCTACACCTTC
TRBJ1-3,TRBV4-1,-,-,CASSLQGAGNTIYF,TGCGCCAGCAGCCTACAGGGCGCTGGAAACACCATATATTTT
TRBJ2-3,TRBV5-1,once,-,CASSPERYGGRTDTQYF,TGCGCCAGCAGCCCGGAGAGATACGGGGGCCGCACAGATACGCAGTATTTT
TRBJ2-4,TRBV28,-,TRBD1,CASSEWTGVAKNIQYF,TGTGCCAGCAGTGAGTGGACAGGAGTAGCCAAAAACATTCAGTACTTC
TRBJ2-4,TRBV6-5,-,TRBD1,CASRQGLAKNIQYF,TGTGCCAGCCGACAGGGGCTAGCCAAAAACATTCAGTACTTC
TRBJ2-7,TRBV30,-,-,CAFRGGSSLEQYF,TGTGCCTTTAGGGGGGGCAGTTCGCTCGAGCAGTACTTC
TRBJ1-2,TRBV4-3,once,TRBD1,CASSQSKQGARGYGYTF,TGCGCCAGCAGCCAGTCAAAACAGGGGGCGCGAGGCTATGGCTACACCTTC
TRBJ2-6,TRBV5-4,-,-,CASSPASGTGANVLTF,TGTGCCAGCAGCCCAGCGTCAGGGACTGGGGCCAACGTCCTGACTTTC
TRBJ1-4,TRBV5-1,once,-,CASSLGRFDEKLFF,TGCGCCAGCAGCTTGGGGAGGTTTGATGAAAAACTGTTTTTT
TRBJ1-1,TRBV3-1/TRBV3-2,-,TRBD1,CASKFQGAGETEAFF,TGTGCCAGCAAATTCCAGGGGGCGGGGGAGACTGAAGCTTTCTTT
TRBJ1-5,TRBV24-1,-,-,CATSDSDQPQHF,TGTGCCACCAGTGATTCGGATCAGCCCCAGCATTTT
TRBJ1-6,TRBV10-3,-,TRBD1,CATTGTGVSSPLHF,TGTGCCACCACCGGGACAGGGGTTTCTTCACCCCTCCACTTT
TRBJ2-1,TRBV7-9,once,TRBD2,CASSLATSGGAYEQFF,TGTGCCAGCAGCTTAGCGACTAGCGGGGGGGCTTATGAGCAGTTCTTC
TRBJ2-7,TRBV19,once,TRBD1,CASSVGQGWDEQYF,TGTGCCAGTAGTGTGGGACAGGGGTGGGACGAGCAGTACTTC
TRBJ2-6,TRBV5-8,-,TRBD2,CASSSGGQRGANVLTF,TGTGCCAGCAGCTCGGGGGGGCAAAGAGGGGCCAACGTCCTGACTTTC
TRBJ2-6,TRBV18,once,TRBD1,CASSRDRAGANVLTF,TGTGCCAGCTCACGAGACAGGGCTGGGGCCAACGTCCTGACTTTC
TRBJ2-2,TRBV7-2,-,TRBD1,CASSLGRVGGSGELFF,TGTGCCAGCAGCTTAGGGCGTGTAGGGGGCTCCGGGGAGCTGTTTTTT